One sample yielded the 25 T cell receptor beta chains listed below, sequenced in a study of blood T cells in healthy people across ages. A sample-barcoded 5' primer and a J-beta primer mix were used in a second PCR of about 7 to 12 cycles. TCRdb reanalysed the 5' RACE reads using MiXCR and keeps one entry per CDR3 protein. This table has 450,000 to 650,000 distinct CDR3 sequences, about 25% appearing once. This same sample was also taken into another study, of T cells of mothers and their children.

Sequenced material: blood. Receptor source: a boy aged 5 to 17 in good health.

This clonotype was counted ten times or more. V is TRBV6-6 and J is TRBJ2-3, with D perhaps assigned TRBD1 or TRBD2 (5 bases each). This CDR3 spans 14 amino acids. Germline CDR1 is MNHNY and CDR2 is SVGAGI (reference sequence). With 0 bases removed from V and 1 base from J, the gap between germline ends came to 5 bases. CDR3 nucleotide sequence: TGTGCCAGCAGTTACTCGGGGGGCACAGATACGCAGTATTTT. It yields the protein CASSYSGGTDTQYF.

CDR3 sequence reads: CASSFGLVSGLGETQYF. CDR3 bases: TGCGCCAGCAGCTTCGGACTCGTGTCGGGATTGGGAGAGACCCAGTACTTC. The genes are TRBV5-1 and TRBJ2-5, with D maybe TRBD2 (5 bases). V lost 2 bases and J lost 4, with 21 bases in between. The length of the CDR3 is 17 residues. Germline loops: CDR1 SGHRS, CDR2 YFSETQ. Complete variable domain (other parts from reference TRBV5-1 and TRBJ2-5): KAGVTQTPRYLIKTRGQQVTLSCSPISGHRSVSWYQQTPGQGLQFLFEYFSETQRNKGNFPGRFSGRQFSNSRSEMNVSTLELGDSALYLCASSFGLVSGLGETQYFGPGTRLLVL.

This clonotype was counted at least ten times. The chain has TRBV11-2 and TRBJ2-1, with 8 bases identical to TRBD1. Germline V gene sequence: CDR1 SGHAT, CDR2 FQNNGV. CDR3 length: 14 amino acids. With 2 bases clipped from V and 8 bases from J, the junction kept 5 bases outside the gene matches. In nucleotides, the CDR3 is TGTGCCAGCAGCTTAAACAGGGGGACGCATGAGCAGTTCTTC. Protein: CASSLNRGTHEQFF.

The chain has TRBV12-3 or TRBV12-4 and TRBJ1-2, with D unclear. The CDR3 covers 12 residues. V was trimmed by 5 bases and J by 2 bases, leaving 6 bases between them. Here the CDR3 reads CASSNSNYGYTF. The CDR3 region has the DNA TGTGCCAGCAGTAACAGCAACTATGGCTACACCTTC.

The V and J genes are TRBV28 and TRBJ2-3, with 8 bases lining up with TRBD2. In germline, CDR1 is MDHEN, CDR2 SYDVKM. The CDR3 is 16 residues long. J lost 3 bases, V lost 3 bases, and 8 bases had no gene match. CDR3 coding DNA: TGTGCCAGCAGTTTCTCTGCGGGAGGAAGGACAGATACGCAGTATTTT. It is translated as CASSFSAGGRTDTQYF.

This chain joins TRBV7-9 and TRBJ2-7, with 10 bases that match TRBD1. There are 16 residues in the CDR3. With V trimmed by 0 bases and J by 5 bases, 7 bases remained unmatched. Germline V gives CDR1 SEHNR, CDR2 FQNEAQ (reference sequence). The CDR3 DNA follows: TGTGCCAGCAGCTTAGCGGGGACAGGGGCGTCTCACGAGCAGTACTTC. Translated, it gives CASSLAGTGASHEQYF.

In its sample, this clonotype was seen a few times. J is TRBJ1-4 and V is TRBV6-5, with 9 bases that match TRBD1. V shed 2 bases and J 4 bases; nucleotides not matched to a gene: 2. CDR1 and CDR2 from the germline V gene are MNHEY and SVGAGI. The CDR3 runs to 15 residues. CDR3 bases: TGTGCCAGCAGTTACGAGACAGGGGGTAATGAAAAACTGTTTTTT. This gives the protein CASSYETGGNEKLFF.

This clonotype was recorded many times. The gene calls are TRBV7-3 and TRBJ2-3; D is possibly TRBD1 or TRBD2 (5 bases each). V shed 6 bases and J shed 6 bases, with 13 bases lying between them. Germline V gene data show CDR1 as SGHTA and CDR2 as FQGTGA. The CDR3 is made up of 13 amino acids. The CDR3 nucleotides are TGTGCCAGCAGATTGGGACCGGGTGATACGCAGTATTTT. Residues: CASRLGPGDTQYF.

J is TRBJ2-1 and V is TRBV7-6; D is uncertain. V was clipped by 0 bases and J by 0 bases, with 15 bases between them. Germline assignment: CDR1 SGHVS and CDR2 FNYEAQ. This CDR3 is built from 18 residues. CDR3 DNA: TGTGCCAGCAGCTTAGCGCTAATCGCGGCAAGCTCCTACAATGAGCAGTTCTTC. This codes for CASSLALIAASSYNEQFF. The full variable domain, with the rest looked up from reference TRBV7-6 and TRBJ2-1, is GAGVSQSPRYKVTKRGQDVALRCDPISGHVSLYWYRQALGQGPEFLTYFNYEAQQDKSGLPNDRFSAERPEGSISTLTIQRTEQRDSAMYRCASSLALIAASSYNEQFFGPGTRLTVL.

There are a few counts of this clonotype. This sequence joins TRBV18 and TRBJ2-5; D gene ambiguous. V gave up 0 bases and J gave up 2 bases, with 7 bases separating them. Germline CDR1 and CDR2: KGHSH and LQKENI. The CDR3 loop spans 14 amino acids. In nucleotides, the CDR3 is TGTGCCAGCTCACCACCGAACACGCAAGAGACCCAGTACTTC. This gives the protein CASSPPNTQETQYF.

The gene calls are TRBV7-9 and TRBJ1-4, with D maybe TRBD1 (5 bases). Germline CDR1 SEHNR, CDR2 FQNEAQ (reference sequence). This CDR3 has 15 amino acids. The V and J ends lost 5 bases and 7 bases respectively, with 17 bases between them. The CDR3 DNA reads TGTGCCAGCAGCCTTGGGAGGATAAGGGGTGAAAAACTGTTTTTT. This gives the protein CASSLGRIRGEKLFF.

A few counts support this clonotype. CDR3 DNA sequence: TGTGCCAGCAGACCACAGGACATCTCTGGAAACACCATATATTTT. This codes for CASRPQDISGNTIYF. The chain is built from TRBV28 and TRBJ1-3; D is perhaps TRBD1 (5 bases). Trimming took 6 bases from V and 0 from J, leaving 12 bases between them. This CDR3 contains 15 residues. Germline V CDR1 and CDR2: MDHEN, SYDVKM.

As regards this clonotype: Since a much larger clone is just one base distant, this may be a read error. The chain links TRBV5-1 to TRBJ2-1, with D unresolved. Germline V gene sequence: CDR1 SGHRS, CDR2 YFSETQ. This CDR3 is built from 13 residues. The CDR3 DNA reads TGCGCCAGCAGCTTGTCCCCCTACAATGAGCGGTTCTTC. It encodes CASSLSPYNERFF.

This clonotype was observed a handful of times. V and J are TRBV20-1 and TRBJ1-2, with unresolved D. The CDR3 is made up of 11 amino acids. The germline V and J ends were trimmed by 5 bases and 8 bases, with 12 bases remaining between them. CDR1 DFQATT and CDR2 SNEGSKA come from the germline V gene (reference sequence). CDR3 region: CSAPGLNGYTF. CDR3 in DNA: TGCAGTGCTCCGGGTCTAAACGGCTACACCTTC.

The table lists this clonotype with a few counts. The chain joins TRBV2 to TRBJ2-2; D remains unclear. This CDR3 is built from 14 residues. Germline CDR1 is SNHLY and CDR2 is FYNNEI. Trimming stripped 3 bases from V and 1 base from J, with 6 bases between. The CDR3 DNA reads TGTGCCAGCAGTGAGCGGAAGAACACCGGGGAGCTGTTTTTT. This codes for CASSERKNTGELFF.

The chain couples TRBV5-1 to TRBJ2-7; no firm D call. CDR1 is SGHRS, CDR2 YFSETQ, per germline. V was trimmed by 0 bases and J by 1 base, leaving 8 bases between them. The CDR3 extends over 14 amino acids. CDR3 nucleotides: TGCGCCAGCAGCTTGGTACCGGGTTCCTACGAGCAGTACTTC. Translation: CASSLVPGSYEQYF.

This rearrangement joins TRBV7-3 to TRBJ2-5, with D possibly being TRBD2 (5 bases). The J call may be faulty, since TRBJ2-1 better matches the DNA end. This CDR3 is built from 16 residues. CDR1 and CDR2 (germline): SGHTA, FQGTGA. In DNA form, the CDR3 reads TGTGCCAGCAGCTTAAGCAGCGGAAGGCAATACAATGAGCAGTTCTTC. This translates into CASSLSSGRQYNEQFF.

This clonotype was observed a handful of times. The V and J genes are TRBV27 and TRBJ1-2; D perhaps matches TRBD1 (5 bases). Trimming pared 4 bases from V and 3 bases from J, leaving 15 bases between. The CDR3 contains 15 residues. Germline CDR1 reads MNHEY; CDR2 reads SMNVEV (reference sequence). This CDR3 reads CASSSPIGGDYGYTF. The CDR3 DNA reads TGTGCCAGCAGTTCCCCGATTGGGGGTGACTATGGCTACACCTTC.

This clonotype was found a few times. The chain combines TRBV20-1 with TRBJ1-2; 8 bases fit TRBD1. The germline V gene has CDR1 DFQATT and CDR2 SNEGSKA (reference sequence). V trimming: 3 bases; J trimming: 7 bases; junction bases outside the gene matches: 4. CDR3 size: 12 residues. This CDR3 is CSASRTGIGYTF. The CDR3 bases are TGCAGTGCTAGTAGGACAGGGATTGGCTACACCTTC.

This rearrangement joins TRBV20-1 to TRBJ2-5; 7 bases are shared with TRBD2. Germline V gives CDR1 DFQATT, CDR2 SNEGSKA (reference sequence). J was trimmed by 1 base and V by 5 bases; bases with no gene match: 10. CDR3 length: 15 amino acids. The CDR3 coding sequence is TGCAGTGCTCCAGAGTCGGCTAGCGGCCAAGAGACCCAGTACTTC. Amino acids: CSAPESASGQETQYF.

This clonotype was seen repeatedly, ten times or more. The J gene is TRBJ2-4, the V gene TRBV6-1; D is tentatively TRBD1 or TRBD2 (5 bases each). The CDR3 runs 12 residues. Germline-derived CDR1 and CDR2 are MNHNS and SASEGT. V was cut by 7 bases and J by 5 bases, with 9 bases left in between. The CDR3 loop is CASKRDQNIQYF. The DNA of the CDR3 is TGTGCCAGCAAACGGGACCAAAACATTCAGTACTTC.

This clonotype was seen a few times. The chain is built from TRBV5-1 and TRBJ2-5; D is unclear. The V end lost 4 bases, the J end lost 2 bases, and 6 bases lay between the germline ends. The CDR3 totals 12 residues. In germline, CDR1 is SGHRS, CDR2 YFSETQ. The CDR3 bases are TGCGCCAGCAGCGTCGCTCAAGAGACCCAGTACTTC. Encoded protein: CASSVAQETQYF.

This chain connects TRBV7-2 to TRBJ2-3, with 9 bases identical to TRBD2. V trimming: 10 bases; J trimming: 3 bases; junction bases outside the gene matches: 11. The germline V gene encodes CDR1 SGHTA and CDR2 FQGNSA. This CDR3 contains 15 residues. The CDR3 region is CATRISGGITDTQYF. The CDR3 DNA reads TGTGCCACCCGAATCAGCGGGGGGATTACAGATACGCAGTATTTT.

This clonotype was observed a handful of times. The chain joins TRBV12-5 to TRBJ1-5; D might be TRBD1 (5 bases). This CDR3 is 20 amino acids long. V shed 1 base and J shed 0 bases, with 22 bases lying between them. Germline V lookup: CDR1 LGHNT, CDR2 FRNRAP. In DNA form, the CDR3 reads TGTGCTAGTGGTTTGGCCCTCGGGACTCCGGGTAAATTTAGCAATCAGCCCCAGCATTTT. It encodes CASGLALGTPGKFSNQPQHF.

V gene TRBV7-9 combines with J gene TRBJ2-5, with 9 bases lining up with TRBD1. The CDR3 extends over 13 amino acids. Germline CDR1 SEHNR, CDR2 FQNEAQ (reference sequence). Trimming removed 4 bases from V and 5 bases from J; junction bases left unmatched: 2. CDR3 DNA: TGTGCCAGCAGCTGGACAGGGGATGAGACCCAGTACTTC. It yields the protein CASSWTGDETQYF.